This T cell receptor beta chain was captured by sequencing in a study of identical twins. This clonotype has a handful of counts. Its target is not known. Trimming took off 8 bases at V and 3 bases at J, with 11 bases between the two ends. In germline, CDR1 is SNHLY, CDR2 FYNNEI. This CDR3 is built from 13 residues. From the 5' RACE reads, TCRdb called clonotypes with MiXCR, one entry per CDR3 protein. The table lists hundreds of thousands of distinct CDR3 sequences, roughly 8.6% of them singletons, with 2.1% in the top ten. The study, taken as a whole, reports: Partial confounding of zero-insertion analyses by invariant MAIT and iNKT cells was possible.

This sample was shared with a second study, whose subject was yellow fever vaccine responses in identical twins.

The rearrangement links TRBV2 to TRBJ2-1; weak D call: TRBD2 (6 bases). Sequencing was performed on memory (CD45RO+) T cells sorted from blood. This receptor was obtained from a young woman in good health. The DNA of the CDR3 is TGTGCCAGCCTCGGGACTGTCTACAATGAGCAGTTCTTC. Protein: CASLGTVYNEQFF.